The T cell receptor beta chain under discussion was sequenced for a study of beta chain features in type 1 diabetes. As every portion of the isolated RNA was reverse transcribed, the sequencing read expressed TCRB transcripts. Assay used: immunoSEQ multiplex PCR; TCRdb lists only in-frame clones, some missing. Of approximately 120,000 clones in the sample, around 40% were seen once. This clone was picked up a small number of times. Antigen specificity is unknown. Sorted populations all exceeded 95% purity. The CDR3 contains 15 residues. J was trimmed by 0 bases and V by 6 bases; bases with no gene match: 2. Germline-derived CDR1 and CDR2 are KGHSH and LQKENI. Broader study findings: Possible PCR preference for shorter templates applied equally to patients and controls. Junctions at VDJ sites from type 1 diabetes patients had fewer insertions and more deletions. Shorter TCRB CDR3s, moderately but significantly so, marked every one of the four CD4+ subsets in Type 1 diabetes patients.

The TCR comes from a woman aged 18-30 years in good health. The sequenced sample was stem cell memory CD4+ T cells from blood. The chain joins TRBV18 to TRBJ2-6; 7 positions match TRBD1. This CDR3 reads CASSQGVSGANVLTF. The CDR3 nucleotides read TGTGCCAGCTCTCAGGGGGTCTCTGGGGCCAACGTCCTGACTTTC.